Described below is a single T cell receptor (beta chain) sequence and its context. An end of the junction differs from the germline gene, which may be a read error. The source of the sample is a study of T cell changes during pregnancy in multiple sclerosis. The table came from immunoSEQ multiplex PCR; TCRdb's copy has only in-frame clones and leaves some out. The sample lists 75,000 to 100,000 clones, 90% occurring once. The CDR3 covers 12 residues. Germline V CDR1 and CDR2: SGHKS, YYEKEE (reference sequence). The gene calls are TRBV5-5 and TRBJ1-5; D call uncertain. The sequence was collected from a female donor in good health, enrolled as a control in a pregnancy study. The source material was peripheral blood, sampled in the second trimester of pregnancy. The CDR3 nucleotides read TGTGCCAGCAGCTTGGAAGGGAGGCCCCCGCATTTT. Its protein product is CASSLEGRPPHF.